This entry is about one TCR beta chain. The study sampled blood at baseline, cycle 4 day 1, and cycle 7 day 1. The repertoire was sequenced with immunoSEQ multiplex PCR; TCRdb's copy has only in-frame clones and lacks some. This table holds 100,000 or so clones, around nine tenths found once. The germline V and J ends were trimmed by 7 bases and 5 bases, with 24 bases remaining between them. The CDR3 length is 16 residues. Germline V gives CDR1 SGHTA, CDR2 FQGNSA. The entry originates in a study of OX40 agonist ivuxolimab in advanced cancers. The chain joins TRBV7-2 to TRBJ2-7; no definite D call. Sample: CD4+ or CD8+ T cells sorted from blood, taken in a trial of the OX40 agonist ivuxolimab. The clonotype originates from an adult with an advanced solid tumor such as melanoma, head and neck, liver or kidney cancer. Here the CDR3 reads CASTLLNLVGTHEQYF. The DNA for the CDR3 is TGTGCCAGCACGCTACTTAACCTAGTTGGTACCCACGAGCAGTACTTC.